This T cell receptor (beta chain) was captured in a study of blood T cells in healthy people across ages. Healthy Caucasians from Russia aged roughly 6 to 95 served as donors. Primed by a sample-barcoded 5' primer and a J-beta primer mix, a second PCR proceeded for 7 to 11 cycles. Each of the cDNA molecules was tagged by a template-switch adaptor with 12 random nucleotides. TCRdb used MiXCR to reprocess the 5' RACE reads, holding one entry per CDR3 protein. This table has under 2,000,000 distinct CDR3 sequences, around half appearing once. This CDR3 comprises 13 residues. Germline V gene lookup returns CDR1 SQVTM and CDR2 ANQGSEA. V was pared by 7 bases and J by 2 bases, with 13 bases between.

This rearrangement joins TRBV29-1 to TRBJ2-3; maybe TRBD2 (6 bases). Source material: blood. This sequence was found in a woman in her forties in good health. The CDR3 reads CSAGTLDTDTQYF. The CDR3 coding sequence is TGCAGCGCCGGGACTCTAGACACAGATACGCAGTATTTT.